The 20 T cell receptor beta chains presented below share a single source sample, sequenced in a study of blood T cell repertoires in COVID-19. Sequencing was performed with immunoSEQ multiplex PCR; in TCRdb, only in-frame clones are kept and a portion is missing. This sample yields roughly 300,000 clones, of which 80% to 90% are seen a single time; about 4.2% belongs to the top ten. The sample comprised PBMCs or T cells enriched from blood (not recorded which). The receptors were gathered from a middle-aged woman with acute COVID-19.

J is TRBJ2-1 and V is TRBV4-1, with TRBD2 identical over 11 bases. The CDR3 contains 17 residues. V gave up 1 base and J gave up 7 bases; unmatched junction bases: 9. The germline V gene has CDR1 MGHRA and CDR2 YSYEKL. DNA of the CDR3: TGCGCCAGCAGCCAAGTTAACCTAGCGGGGGGCGGAAATGAGCAGTTCTTC. Residues: CASSQVNLAGGGNEQFF.

The chain links TRBV20-1 to TRBJ2-1, with TRBD2 matching 9 bases. This CDR3 is built from 16 residues. Germline-derived CDR1 and CDR2 are DFQATT and SNEGSKA (reference sequence). Trimming took 3 bases from V and 6 from J; bases not matched to a gene: 12. The CDR3 DNA is TGCAGTGCTAGTCAATGGGTGGGACTAGCCGGCAATGAGCAGTTCTTC. Residues: CSASQWVGLAGNEQFF.

V is TRBV12-5 and J is TRBJ2-2; 16 nucleotides match TRBD2. The germline gives CDR1 LGHNT, CDR2 FRNRAP. The CDR3 spans 20 residues. J lost 5 bases, V lost 3 bases, and 12 bases had no gene match. The DNA of the CDR3 is TGTGCTAGTGGTTTCCAAGGGACTAGCGGGAGGGCCGTAGGGACCGGGGAGCTGTTTTTT. Translation: CASGFQGTSGRAVGTGELFF.

This clone was seen just once. The V gene is TRBV7-3, the J gene TRBJ2-1; tentatively, D is TRBD2 (5 bases). Trimming took off 2 bases at V and 10 bases at J, with 12 bases between the two ends. The CDR3 extends over 13 amino acids. Germline V gene lookup returns CDR1 SGHTA and CDR2 FQGTGA. The CDR3 bases are TGTGCCAGCAGCTTACGTACGGACTCCGAGCAGTTCTTC. The encoded protein is CASSLRTDSEQFF.

The rearrangement links TRBV7-9 to TRBJ2-2, with TRBD2 as a possible D gene (6 bases). The CDR3 spans 17 residues. The germline V and J ends were trimmed by 0 bases and 4 bases, with 15 bases remaining between them. Germline V CDR1 and CDR2: SEHNR, FQNEAQ (reference sequence). CDR3 coding DNA: TGTGCCAGCAGCTTAGCGGGGGGAGCAAGGGGCACCGGGGAGCTGTTTTTT. As protein: CASSLAGGARGTGELFF. Full variable domain (rest looked up from reference TRBV7-9 and TRBJ2-2): DTGVSQNPRHKITKRGQNVTFRCDPISEHNRLYWYRQTLGQGPEFLTYFQNEAQLEKSRLLSDRFSAERPKGSFSTLEIQRTEQGDSAMYLCASSLAGGARGTGELFFGEGSRLTVL.

This clone occurred a few times. Relative to the germline gene, one junction end is altered; a read error may explain this. The J gene is TRBJ1-2, the V gene TRBV15, with 9 bases fitting TRBD1. The germline V gene has CDR1 LNHNV and CDR2 YYDKDF (reference sequence). The CDR3 extends over 12 amino acids. The CDR3 sequence is CATSRSGTGNSF. The CDR3, as DNA: TGTGCCACCAGCAGATCCGGGACAGGGAACAGTTTC.

This clone occurred once. This CDR3 is CASSQDNTGTPSGNTIYF. For the CDR3, the DNA is TGTGCCAGCAGCCAAGATAACACAGGAACCCCATCTGGAAACACCATATATTTT. The chain links TRBV3-1 (or the pseudogene TRBV3-2) to TRBJ1-3; TRBD1 might be the D (5 bases). V dropped 0 bases and J dropped 1 base, with 16 bases sitting between them. Germline CDR1 reads LGHDT; CDR2 reads YNNKEL (reference sequence). The CDR3 covers 18 residues.

The chain couples TRBV29-1 to TRBJ1-1; TRBD1 agrees at 7 bases. This CDR3 spans 13 amino acids. The germline V gene has CDR1 SQVTM and CDR2 ANQGSEA. The J segment lost 11 bases and the V segment lost 6 bases, leaving 15 bases of the junction unmatched. In DNA, the CDR3 is TGCAGCGTCCACCCGACAGGGATGAGTGGTGCTTTCTTT. Its protein product is CSVHPTGMSGAFF. Using reference TRBV29-1 and TRBJ1-1 for the parts outside the CDR3, the full variable domain is SAVISQKPSRDICQRGTSLTIQCQVDSQVTMMFWYRQQPGQSLTLIATANQGSEATYESGFVIDKFPISRPNLTFSTLTVSNMSPEDSSIYLCSVHPTGMSGAFFGQGTRLTVV.

The rearrangement joins TRBV19 to TRBJ2-1, with a possible D match to TRBD2 (5 bases). The CDR3 is 13 amino acids. V gave up 3 bases and J gave up 10 bases, with 13 bases separating them. Germline V gives CDR1 LNHDA, CDR2 SQIVND (reference sequence). The CDR3 here is CASSIGLAREQFF. In DNA form, the CDR3 reads TGTGCCAGTAGTATTGGTCTAGCCAGGGAGCAGTTCTTC.

J is TRBJ2-6 and V is TRBV3-1 (or the pseudogene TRBV3-2); no reliable D call. The V gene lost 4 bases and the J gene lost 4 bases, with 5 bases spanning the gap. Germline assignment: CDR1 LGHDT and CDR2 YNNKEL (reference sequence). The CDR3 has 13 residues. The CDR3 is CASSLGGANVLTF. The CDR3 DNA is TGTGCCAGCAGCCTGGGCGGGGCCAACGTCCTGACTTTC.

V and J are TRBV5-4 and TRBJ1-4, with a tentative D call TRBD1 (6 bases). This CDR3 is built from 14 residues. CDR1 and CDR2 from the germline V gene are SGHNT and YYREEE (reference sequence). Between the trimmed V and J ends, which lost 9 bases and 2 bases, there was a span of 14 bases. The CDR3 nucleotides read TGTGCCACCTCACGGGGGGCGACTAATGAAAAACTGTTTTTT. This gives the protein CATSRGATNEKLFF.

The chain recombines TRBV9 with TRBJ1-4; TRBD1 might be the D (5 bases). The CDR3 totals 15 residues. The germline CDR1 and CDR2 sequences are SGDLS and YYNGEE. V was pared by 4 bases and J by 4 bases, with 14 bases between. The CDR3 loop reads CASSPRQYSNEKLFF. The CDR3 DNA reads as TGTGCCAGCAGCCCCCGACAGTATAGTAATGAAAAACTGTTTTTT.

The chain employs TRBV7-9 and TRBJ2-7; D unresolved. Germline assignment: CDR1 SEHNR and CDR2 FQNEAQ (reference sequence). V was clipped by 2 bases and J by 4 bases, with 6 bases between them. The CDR3 sequence is 12 residues long. The CDR3 nucleotides are TGTGCCAGCAGCTTAACTTCTTACGAGCAGTACTTC. The encoded protein is CASSLTSYEQYF.

The rearrangement uses TRBV4-2 and TRBJ2-7, with 7 bases fitting TRBD1. The CDR3 contains 14 residues. Germline values: CDR1 LGHNA, CDR2 YNFKEQ. J gave up 3 bases and V 4 bases, and 6 bases lay outside the gene matches. The CDR3, as DNA: TGTGCCAGCAGCCTAGGCGACAGGGACTACGAGCAGTACTTC. Translation: CASSLGDRDYEQYF.

As concerns this clone: Other DNA sequences within the sample encode an identical CDR3. The V call is TRBV2, the J call TRBJ2-1, with 9 bases matching TRBD2. Germline V CDR1 and CDR2: SNHLY, FYNNEI. V lost 2 bases and J lost 4; bases outside the gene matches: 3. The CDR3 has 15 residues. CDR3 residues: CASSELSGSYNEQFF. The CDR3 DNA reads as TGTGCCAGCAGTGAACTTAGCGGGAGTTACAATGAGCAGTTCTTC.

This clone was counted only a few times. The chain uses TRBV28 and TRBJ1-5, with D unresolved. V was shortened by 3 bases and J by 1 base, with 7 bases between the two germline ends. The CDR3 has 14 amino acids. The germline V gene has CDR1 MDHEN and CDR2 SYDVKM. The chain's CDR3 is CASSLALSNQPQHF. The CDR3 DNA reads TGTGCCAGCAGTTTGGCTTTGAGCAATCAGCCCCAGCATTTT.

The gene calls are TRBV2 and TRBJ1-5; D remains unclear. Germline V CDR1 and CDR2: SNHLY, FYNNEI. Trimming took off 8 bases at V and 0 bases at J, with 20 bases between the two ends. This CDR3 has 17 residues. CDR3 sequence: CASSLAPDLFSNQPQHF. The DNA of the CDR3 is TGTGCCAGCTCTTTAGCGCCCGATTTATTTAGCAATCAGCCCCAGCATTTT.

This sequence joins TRBV4-3 and TRBJ1-2; D perhaps matches TRBD1 (5 bases). V shed 1 base and J shed 5 bases, with 11 bases lying between them. The CDR3 is made up of 14 amino acids. Germline V gene lookup returns CDR1 LGHNA and CDR2 YSLEER. CDR3 bases: TGCGCCAGCAGCCAAGTCAGGGCCCCTTATGGCTACACCTTC. Translated, it gives CASSQVRAPYGYTF.

The chain carries TRBV5-4 and TRBJ2-5; possible D gene TRBD2, 6 bases. Trimming took 0 bases from V and 4 from J, leaving 13 bases between them. This CDR3 comprises 15 residues. Germline CDR1 is SGHNT and CDR2 is YYREEE (reference sequence). The CDR3 loop reads CASSLAGRRRETQYF. CDR3 nucleotide sequence: TGTGCCAGCAGCTTGGCAGGGAGGCGGAGAGAGACCCAGTACTTC.

The gene calls are TRBV18 and TRBJ2-3, with a weak D call TRBD2 (5 bases). V was shortened by 3 bases and J by 3 bases, with 13 bases between the two germline ends. The CDR3 totals 15 residues. Germline V gene lookup returns CDR1 KGHSH and CDR2 LQKENI. As DNA, the CDR3 is TGTGCCAGCTCACCGAGTACACTAGGGACAGATACGCAGTATTTT. Its translation is CASSPSTLGTDTQYF.